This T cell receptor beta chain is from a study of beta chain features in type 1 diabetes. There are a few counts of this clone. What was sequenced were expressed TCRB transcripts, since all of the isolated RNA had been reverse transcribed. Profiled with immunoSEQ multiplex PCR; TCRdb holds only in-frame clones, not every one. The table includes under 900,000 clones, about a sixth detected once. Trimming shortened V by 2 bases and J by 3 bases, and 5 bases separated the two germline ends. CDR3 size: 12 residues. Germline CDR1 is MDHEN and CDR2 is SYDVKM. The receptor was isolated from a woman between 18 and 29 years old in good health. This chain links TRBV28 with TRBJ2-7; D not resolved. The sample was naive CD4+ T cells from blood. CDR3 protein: CASSLKYYEQYF. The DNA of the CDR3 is TGTGCCAGCAGTTTAAAATACTACGAGCAGTACTTC.